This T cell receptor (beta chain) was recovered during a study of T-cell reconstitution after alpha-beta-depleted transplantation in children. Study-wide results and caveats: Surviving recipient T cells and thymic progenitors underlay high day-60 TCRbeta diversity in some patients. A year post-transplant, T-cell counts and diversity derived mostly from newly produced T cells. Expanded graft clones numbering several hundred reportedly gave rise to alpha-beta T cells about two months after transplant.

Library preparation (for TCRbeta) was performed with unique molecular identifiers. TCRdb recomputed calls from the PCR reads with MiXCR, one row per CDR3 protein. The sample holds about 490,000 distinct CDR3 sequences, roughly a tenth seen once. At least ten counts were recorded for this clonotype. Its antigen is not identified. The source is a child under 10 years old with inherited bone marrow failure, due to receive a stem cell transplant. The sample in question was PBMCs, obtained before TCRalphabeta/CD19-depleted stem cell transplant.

DNA for the CDR3: TGCAGCGTTGAACTGACTAGCGGGAGGATTTTAATAGTCGATGAGCAGTTCTTC. Translated, it gives CSVELTSGRILIVDEQFF. The V gene is TRBV29-1, the J gene TRBJ2-1, with 13 bases lining up with TRBD2. From germline, CDR1 is SQVTM and CDR2 ANQGSEA. This CDR3 has 18 residues. Trimming removed 2 bases from V and 8 bases from J; junction bases left unmatched: 15.